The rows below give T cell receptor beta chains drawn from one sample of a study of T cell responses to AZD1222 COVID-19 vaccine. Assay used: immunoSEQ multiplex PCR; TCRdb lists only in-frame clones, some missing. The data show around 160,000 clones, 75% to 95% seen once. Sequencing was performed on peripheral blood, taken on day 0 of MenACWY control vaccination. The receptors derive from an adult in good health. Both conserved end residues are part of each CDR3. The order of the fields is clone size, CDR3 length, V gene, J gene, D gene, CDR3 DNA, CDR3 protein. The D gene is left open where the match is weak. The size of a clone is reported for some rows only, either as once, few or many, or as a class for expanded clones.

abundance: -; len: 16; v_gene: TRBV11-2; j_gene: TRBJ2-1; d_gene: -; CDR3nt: TGTGCCAGCAGCTTAGTCTACGGGAGAAACCACAATGAGCAGTTCTTC; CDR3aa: CASSLVYGRNHNEQFF
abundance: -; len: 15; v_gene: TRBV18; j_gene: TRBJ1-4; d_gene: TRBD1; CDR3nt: TGTGCCAGCTCACTTAACAGGGGGACTAATGAAAAACTGTTTTTT; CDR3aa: CASSLNRGTNEKLFF
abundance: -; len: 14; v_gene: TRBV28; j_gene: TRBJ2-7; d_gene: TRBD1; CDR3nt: TGTGCCAGCAGTTCGGGACAGGGTACCTACGAGCAGTACTTC; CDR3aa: CASSSGQGTYEQYF
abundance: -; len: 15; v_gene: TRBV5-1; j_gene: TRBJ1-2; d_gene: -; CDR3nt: TGCGCCAGCAGCTTGAATTTCGGGGGGCTCTATGGCTACACCTTC; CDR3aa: CASSLNFGGLYGYTF
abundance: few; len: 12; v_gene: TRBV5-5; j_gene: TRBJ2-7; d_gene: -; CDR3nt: TGTGCCAGCAGCTTGGCGGAGTACGAGCAGTACTTC; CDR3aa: CASSLAEYEQYF
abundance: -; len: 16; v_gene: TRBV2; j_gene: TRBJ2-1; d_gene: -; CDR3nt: TGTGCCAGCAGTGAAGGAAGGGTCCCTGAGGGTTATGAGCAGTTCTTC; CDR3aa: CASSEGRVPEGYEQFF
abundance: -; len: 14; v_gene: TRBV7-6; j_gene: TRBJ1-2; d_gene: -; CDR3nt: TGTGCCAGCAGCGCCGGCCCGGTAAACTATGGCTACACCTTC; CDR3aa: CASSAGPVNYGYTF
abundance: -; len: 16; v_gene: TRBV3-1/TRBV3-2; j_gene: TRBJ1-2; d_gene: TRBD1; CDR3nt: TGTGCCAGCAGCCAAGGATGGGACAGGAACAACTATGGCTACACCTTC; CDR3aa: CASSQGWDRNNYGYTF
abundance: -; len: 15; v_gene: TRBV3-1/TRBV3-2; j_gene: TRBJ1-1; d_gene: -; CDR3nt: TGTGCCAGCAGCCAAGGGGGGGCCATGAACACTGAAGCTTTCTTT; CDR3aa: CASSQGGAMNTEAFF
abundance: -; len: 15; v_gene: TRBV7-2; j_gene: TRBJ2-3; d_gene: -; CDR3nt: TGTGCCAGCAGCTTAGGGTTAGCGGAGACAGATACGCAGTATTTT; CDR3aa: CASSLGLAETDTQYF
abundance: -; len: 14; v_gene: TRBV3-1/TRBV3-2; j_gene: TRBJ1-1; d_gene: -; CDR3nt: TGTGCCAGCAGCCCAAACAGGCGGGGCACTGAAGCTTTCTTT; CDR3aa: CASSPNRRGTEAFF
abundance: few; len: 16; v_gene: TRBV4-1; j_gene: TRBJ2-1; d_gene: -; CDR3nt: TGCGCCAGCAGCCAGGGGCGGGGGCTGAGGGGCAATGAGCAGTTCTTC; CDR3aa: CASSQGRGLRGNEQFF
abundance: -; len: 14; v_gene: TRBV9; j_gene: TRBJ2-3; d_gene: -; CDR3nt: TGTGCCAGCAGCCCCGAAGGACTCACGGATACGCAGTATTTT; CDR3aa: CASSPEGLTDTQYF
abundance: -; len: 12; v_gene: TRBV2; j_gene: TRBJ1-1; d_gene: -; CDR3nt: TGTGCCAGCAGACCCCCATATGCTGAAGCTTTCTTT; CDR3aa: CASRPPYAEAFF
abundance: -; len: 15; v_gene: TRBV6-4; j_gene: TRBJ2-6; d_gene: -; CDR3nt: TGTGCCAGCAGTGTCGTTGGCTCTGGGGCCAACGTCCTGACTTTC; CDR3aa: CASSVVGSGANVLTF
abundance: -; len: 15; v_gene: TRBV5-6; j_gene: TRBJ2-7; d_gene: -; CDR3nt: TGTGCCAGCAGCTACGGGACCACCAGACAATACGAGCAGTACTTC; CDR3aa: CASSYGTTRQYEQYF
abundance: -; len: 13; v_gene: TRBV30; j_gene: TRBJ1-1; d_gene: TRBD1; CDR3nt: TGTGCCTGGGTCTTTGGACAGGGAAGTGAAGCTTTCTTT; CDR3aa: CAWVFGQGSEAFF
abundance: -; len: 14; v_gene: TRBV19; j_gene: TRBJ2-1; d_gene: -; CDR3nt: TGTGCCAGTAGTATAGGGGGCGGCTACAATGAGCAGTTCTTC; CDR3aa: CASSIGGGYNEQFF
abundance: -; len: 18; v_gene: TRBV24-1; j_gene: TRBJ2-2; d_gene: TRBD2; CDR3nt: TGTGCCACCAGTGATCGACTCGGACTAGCGGGAGATCCCGGGGAGCTGTTTTTT; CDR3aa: CATSDRLGLAGDPGELFF
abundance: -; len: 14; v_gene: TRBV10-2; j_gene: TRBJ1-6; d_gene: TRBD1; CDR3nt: TGCGCCAGCAGGGGGACAGGAGGTAATTCACCCCTCCACTTT; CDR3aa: CASRGTGGNSPLHF
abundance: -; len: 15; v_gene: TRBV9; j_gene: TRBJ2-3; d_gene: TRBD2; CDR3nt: TGTGCCAGCAGCCCACTAGCGGGGAACACAGATACGCAGTATTTT; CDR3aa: CASSPLAGNTDTQYF
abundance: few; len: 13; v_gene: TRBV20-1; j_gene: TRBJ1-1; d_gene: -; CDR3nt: TGCAGTGCTAGTCGGCAGCTGAACACTGAAGCTTTCTTT; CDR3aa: CSASRQLNTEAFF